The source of this TCR beta chain is a study of Ad26.COV2.S vaccination and SARS-CoV-2 variants. CDR3 length: 15 amino acids. Germline V gives CDR1 SGHTA, CDR2 FQGTGA. V lost 6 bases to trimming and J lost 3 bases, with 18 bases between them. Here immunoSEQ multiplex PCR was the method, and the copy in TCRdb shows in-frame clones only, minus some. Here the sample spans 440,000 or so clones, approximately 90% being singletons. Treatment: around 19 received Ad26.COV2.S at low or high dose, single or two shots; about 5 received placebo; per-sample allocation not given. Material that was analyzed had been drawn on day 63 after the first vaccine or placebo injection.

The receptor was derived from a person aged 18-65 years who received the Ad26.COV2.S COVID-19 vaccine or a placebo. The material was peripheral blood, obtained in a trial of Ad26.COV2.S vaccine versus placebo. The gene calls are TRBV7-3 and TRBJ2-7; possibly TRBD1 or TRBD2 for D (5 bases each). In DNA form, the CDR3 reads TGTGCCAGCAGGGACCCGGGACGGAAAGACTACGAGCAGTACTTC. Its protein is CASRDPGRKDYEQYF.